The rows below give T cell receptor beta chains drawn from one sample of a study of T-cell memory formation after mild COVID-19. MiXCR, applied by TCRdb to the 5' RACE reads, yields one record per CDR3 protein. The sample records 500,000 to 600,000 distinct CDR3 sequences, around 17% being singletons. Sequencing used PBMCs or a T cell subset sorted from them (not recorded which). All receptors derive from an adult woman who had mild COVID-19 (a few samples of this study predate the infection). Cell type and time point are not known. The CDR3 runs from the conserved cysteine through the conserved F or W. The D gene is left open where the match is weak. Clone size, where shown, is once, few, many, or a class for clones that have expanded.

many	TRBV25-1	TRBJ2-3	NA	CASSEYSLTDTQYF	TGTGCCAGCAGTGAATACTCCCTTACAGATACGCAGTATTTT
NA	TRBV29-1	TRBJ2-7	NA	CSGSGPPGEEQYF	TGCAGCGGTTCGGGCCCTCCCGGAGAAGAGCAGTACTTC
NA	TRBV12-3/TRBV12-4	TRBJ2-7	TRBD2	CASSGTSGVSYEQYF	TGTGCCAGCAGTGGCACTAGCGGGGTCTCCTACGAGCAGTACTTC
many	TRBV6-5	TRBJ2-7	NA	CASSYDGYEQYF	TGTGCCAGCAGTTACGACGGTTACGAGCAGTACTTC
NA	TRBV4-3	TRBJ1-1	NA	CASSQDKGSAFF	TGCGCCAGCAGCCAAGATAAGGGCTCTGCTTTCTTT
few	TRBV7-9	TRBJ1-4	NA	CASSLEGGLHEKLFF	TGTGCCAGCAGCTTAGAGGGAGGACTTCATGAAAAACTGTTTTTT
few	TRBV7-9	TRBJ2-6	TRBD1	CASTPGQGAPLGANVLTF	TGTGCCAGCACGCCGGGACAGGGGGCCCCCCTTGGGGCCAACGTCCTGACTTTC
few	TRBV27	TRBJ2-7	NA	CASSLYGHEQYF	TGTGCCAGCAGTTTATATGGTCACGAGCAGTACTTC
few	TRBV27	TRBJ1-1	NA	CASSFNGDTSTEAFF	TGTGCCAGCAGTTTTAATGGGGATACGAGCACTGAAGCTTTCTTT
few	TRBV12-3/TRBV12-4	TRBJ1-2	NA	CASSPFPTNYGYTF	TGTGCCAGCAGTCCCTTCCCGACAAACTATGGCTACACCTTC